The rows below give T cell receptor beta chains drawn from one sample of a study of T cells after yellow fever vaccination. TCRdb reanalysed the 5' RACE reads using MiXCR and keeps one entry per CDR3 protein. This table has fewer than 450,000 distinct CDR3 sequences, roughly 7.5% appearing once. Sequenced material: PBMCs, taken roughly seven weeks after the first yellow fever vaccination. The receptor set was obtained from a man between 18 and 35 years old who received the YFV17D yellow fever vaccine. The CDR3 runs from the conserved cysteine through the conserved F or W. D genes are given only for firm matches. The size of a clone is reported for some rows only, either as once, few or many, or as a class for expanded clones.

V: TRBV7-2; J: TRBJ1-2; size: few; D: .; CDR3: CASSSIGGLDNYGYTF; DNA: TGTGCCAGCAGCTCTATCGGAGGACTGGATAACTATGGCTACACCTTC
V: TRBV6-2/TRBV6-3; J: TRBJ1-1; size: .; D: TRBD1; CDR3: CASSYSSWWGSGTENTEAFF; DNA: TGTGCCAGCAGTTACTCGAGTTGGTGGGGCTCCGGGACAGAGAACACTGAAGCTTTCTTT
V: TRBV7-2; J: TRBJ1-2; size: .; D: .; CDR3: CASSLAGAVTYGYTF; DNA: TGTGCCAGCAGCTTAGCGGGGGCAGTGACCTATGGCTACACCTTC
V: TRBV7-9; J: TRBJ2-5; size: few; D: .; CDR3: CASSLEYGFQETQYF; DNA: TGTGCCAGCAGCTTAGAGTATGGGTTTCAAGAGACCCAGTACTTC
V: TRBV7-9; J: TRBJ2-1; size: few; D: .; CDR3: CASSLAAEQFF; DNA: TGTGCCAGCAGCTTAGCGGCTGAGCAGTTCTTC
V: TRBV3-1; J: TRBJ1-1; size: .; D: .; CDR3: CASSPQGPRSEAFF; DNA: TGTGCCAGCAGCCCACAGGGACCTCGGTCTGAAGCTTTCTTT
V: TRBV6-2/TRBV6-3; J: TRBJ2-6; size: few; D: .; CDR3: CASSKGWSGANVLTF; DNA: TGTGCCAGCAGTAAAGGATGGTCTGGGGCCAACGTCCTGACTTTC
V: TRBV3-1; J: TRBJ2-7; size: .; D: TRBD2; CDR3: CASSPSSGGVYEQYF; DNA: TGTGCCAGCAGCCCCTCTAGCGGGGGAGTCTACGAGCAGTACTTC
V: TRBV12-3/TRBV12-4; J: TRBJ1-5; size: .; D: .; CDR3: CASSFTYSNQPQHF; DNA: TGTGCCAGCAGTTTCACGTATAGCAATCAGCCCCAGCATTTT
V: TRBV5-1; J: TRBJ1-1; size: few; D: TRBD1; CDR3: CASGQGMNTEAFF; DNA: TGCGCCAGCGGACAGGGAATGAACACTGAAGCTTTCTTT
V: TRBV20-1; J: TRBJ2-1; size: .; D: .; CDR3: CSASATSTHEQFF; DNA: TGCAGTGCTAGCGCTACTAGCACCCATGAGCAGTTCTTC
V: TRBV6-5; J: TRBJ2-5; size: .; D: TRBD1; CDR3: CASSYSTGSQETQYF; DNA: TGTGCCAGCAGTTACTCGACAGGGTCACAAGAGACCCAGTACTTC
V: TRBV28; J: TRBJ2-5; size: medium-sized; D: .; CDR3: CASRPQGKETQYF; DNA: TGTGCCAGCAGGCCACAGGGAAAAGAGACCCAGTACTTC
V: TRBV6-5; J: TRBJ2-5; size: few; D: .; CDR3: CASSYRGAIETQYF; DNA: TGTGCCAGCAGTTACCGGGGAGCGATAGAGACCCAGTACTTC